The rows below give T cell receptor beta chains drawn from one sample of a study of blood T cell repertoires in COVID-19. Clones were read by immunoSEQ multiplex PCR, and TCRdb kept only the in-frame ones, dropping some. The sample holds about 170,000 clones; around four fifths are singletons and the top ten take 3.5% to 4%. Material: PBMCs or T cells enriched from blood (not recorded which). Source of these receptors: a woman in her forties or fifties in a cohort exposed to, infected with or recovered from COVID-19 (not recorded which). Both conserved end residues are part of each CDR3. The order of the fields is J gene, D gene, V gene, CDR3 protein. A D gene is named only where the DNA matches it firmly.

TRBJ1-3	NA	TRBV28	CASIPQSVGNTIYF
TRBJ2-2	TRBD1	TRBV19	CASSEQGFTGELFF
TRBJ1-2	NA	TRBV4-3	CASSRELRAGLYGYTF
TRBJ1-6	NA	TRBV18	CASSPPGDRTLHF
TRBJ1-1	NA	TRBV9	CASSVDGGAQAFF
TRBJ2-7	TRBD1	TRBV6-2/TRBV6-3	CASSTLTGVSSYEQYF
TRBJ1-3	TRBD1	TRBV28	CASSLPTGSGNTIYF
TRBJ1-1	NA	TRBV5-4	CASSLPVSNTEAFF
TRBJ2-2	NA	TRBV28	CASSLLTGELFF
TRBJ2-1	TRBD2	TRBV24-1	CATSDFGGSSYNEQFF
TRBJ1-1	NA	TRBV28	CASTLASFLNTEAFF
TRBJ2-1	NA	TRBV6-4	CASSRGFVENEQFF
TRBJ1-6	NA	TRBV19	CASSIGGSESSPLHF
TRBJ2-2	TRBD2	TRBV23-1	CASSRGREGVPPGANTGELFF
TRBJ2-7	NA	TRBV3-1/TRBV3-2	CASSQNSGRGSEQYF
TRBJ1-3	NA	TRBV19	CASSIGTSSGNTIYF
TRBJ1-5	TRBD1	TRBV9	CASSSGQGGNQPQHF
TRBJ2-7	TRBD1	TRBV2	CASTPSRQGGEQYF
TRBJ2-2	TRBD2	TRBV6-6	CASSLPTPPSGGATGELFF
TRBJ1-1	TRBD1	TRBV28	CASTSGTGALKNTEAFF
TRBJ2-5	TRBD2	TRBV7-2	CASSLVAGVYQETQYF
TRBJ2-1	NA	TRBV15	CATSRVLGRTSYNEQFF
TRBJ2-2	NA	TRBV19	CASSRLIGGTGELFF
TRBJ2-3	NA	TRBV4-2	CASSQDVSSDTDTQYF
TRBJ2-1	TRBD2	TRBV2	CASSESSGINNEQFF
TRBJ2-4	NA	TRBV4-3	CASSQDHRVFVKNIQYF
TRBJ2-1	NA	TRBV9	CASSVGELVYNEQFF
TRBJ2-2	NA	TRBV11-2	CASRTRGTNTGELFF
TRBJ1-5	NA	TRBV15	CATSRDGRGGGNQPQHF